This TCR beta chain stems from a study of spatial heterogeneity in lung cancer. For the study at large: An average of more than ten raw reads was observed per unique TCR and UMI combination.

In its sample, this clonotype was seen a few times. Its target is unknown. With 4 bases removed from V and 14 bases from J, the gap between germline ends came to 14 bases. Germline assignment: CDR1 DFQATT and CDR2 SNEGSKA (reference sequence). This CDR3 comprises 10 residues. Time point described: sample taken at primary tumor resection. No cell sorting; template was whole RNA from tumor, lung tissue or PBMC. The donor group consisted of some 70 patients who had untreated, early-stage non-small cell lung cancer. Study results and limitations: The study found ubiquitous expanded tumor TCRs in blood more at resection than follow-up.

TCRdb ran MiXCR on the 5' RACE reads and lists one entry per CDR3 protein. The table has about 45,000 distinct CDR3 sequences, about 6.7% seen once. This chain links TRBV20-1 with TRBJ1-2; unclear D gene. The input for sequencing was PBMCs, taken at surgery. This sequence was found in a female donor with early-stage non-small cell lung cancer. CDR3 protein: CSAIAGPITF. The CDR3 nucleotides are TGCAGTGCTATTGCCGGCCCTATAACCTTC.